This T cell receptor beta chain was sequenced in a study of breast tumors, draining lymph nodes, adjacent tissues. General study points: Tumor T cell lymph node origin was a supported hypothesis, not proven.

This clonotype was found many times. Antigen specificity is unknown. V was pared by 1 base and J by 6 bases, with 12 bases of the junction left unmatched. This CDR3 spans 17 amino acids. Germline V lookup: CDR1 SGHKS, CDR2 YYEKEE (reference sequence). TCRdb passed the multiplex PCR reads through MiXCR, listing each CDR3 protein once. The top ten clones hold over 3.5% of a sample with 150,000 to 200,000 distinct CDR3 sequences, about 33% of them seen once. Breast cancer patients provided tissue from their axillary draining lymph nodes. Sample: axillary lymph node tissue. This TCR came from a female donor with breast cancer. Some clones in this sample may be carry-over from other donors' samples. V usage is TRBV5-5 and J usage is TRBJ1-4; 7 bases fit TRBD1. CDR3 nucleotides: TGTGCCAGCAGCTTGAACCCTACAGGGGACGGGGATGAAAAACTGTTTTTT. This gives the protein CASSLNPTGDGDEKLFF.